These T cell receptor beta chains were read from a single sample in a study of T cells after posttransplantation cyclophosphamide. Method: immunoSEQ multiplex PCR; TCRdb's copy keeps in-frame clones and lacks some. The sample contains approximately 5,400 clones, none occurring once; roughly a sixth lies in the top ten. The sequenced sample was PBMCs, obtained after allogeneic stem cell transplant with posttransplant cyclophosphamide. The source of these receptors is a female patient between 30 and 39 years old who received an allogeneic stem cell transplant from an unrelated donor, was CMV-positive, and had acute and chronic GVHD. A subset of T cells may come from the graft donor. Each CDR3 is given with its conserved first and last residue. Each record gives: D gene, clone size, J gene, V gene, CDR3 DNA, CDR3 protein. D genes are given only for firm matches. Size is omitted from some rows. Given values are once, few, many or a class for expanded clones.

d_gene: .; abundance: many; j_gene: TRBJ1-1; v_gene: TRBV5-1; CDR3nt: TGCGCCAGCGGATCGGGAACCAGGACTGAAGCTTTCTTT; CDR3aa: CASGSGTRTEAFF
d_gene: TRBD2; abundance: many; j_gene: TRBJ2-7; v_gene: TRBV5-1; CDR3nt: TGCGCCAGCAGCTTGCGAGTCCCGGGACTAGTGTCCTACGAGCAGTACTTC; CDR3aa: CASSLRVPGLVSYEQYF
d_gene: .; abundance: many; j_gene: TRBJ2-7; v_gene: TRBV5-1; CDR3nt: TGCGCCAGCAGCTACGGACAGGAGCAGTACTTC; CDR3aa: CASSYGQEQYF
d_gene: TRBD2; abundance: many; j_gene: TRBJ2-4; v_gene: TRBV5-4; CDR3nt: TGTGCCAGCAGCGAAGGACTAGCGGGAGCCAAAAACATTCAGTACTTC; CDR3aa: CASSEGLAGAKNIQYF
d_gene: .; abundance: many; j_gene: TRBJ2-1; v_gene: TRBV7-9; CDR3nt: TGTGCCAGCAGCTATAGTCATAATGAGCAGTTCTTC; CDR3aa: CASSYSHNEQFF
d_gene: .; abundance: few; j_gene: TRBJ1-2; v_gene: TRBV2; CDR3nt: TGTGCCAGCAGTAGGTCAGGGAGGGACTCTGGGAAAGTCTACACCTTC; CDR3aa: CASSRSGRDSGKVYTF
d_gene: TRBD1; abundance: many; j_gene: TRBJ2-4; v_gene: TRBV4-3; CDR3nt: TGCGCCAGCAGCCAGGGCCTTCTCAATCCAGGGGGAGCGGCCAAAAACATTCAGTACTTC; CDR3aa: CASSQGLLNPGGAAKNIQYF
d_gene: TRBD2; abundance: few; j_gene: TRBJ2-3; v_gene: TRBV7-3; CDR3nt: TGTGCCAGCAGCTCACGACCGGGAGGGACAGATACGCAGTATTTT; CDR3aa: CASSSRPGGTDTQYF
d_gene: .; abundance: few; j_gene: TRBJ2-7; v_gene: TRBV5-1; CDR3nt: TGCGCCAGCAGCTTGGGCAGGGCCCTAACCTACGAGCAGTACTTC; CDR3aa: CASSLGRALTYEQYF
d_gene: .; abundance: many; j_gene: TRBJ1-2; v_gene: TRBV6-5; CDR3nt: TGTGCCAGCAGTCGCCTACAGGGAAACTATGGCTACACCTTC; CDR3aa: CASSRLQGNYGYTF
d_gene: .; abundance: .; j_gene: TRBJ1-4; v_gene: TRBV29-1; CDR3nt: TGCAGCGTTGAAGATCTCCCTAGGATCGGACTGTTTTTT; CDR3aa: CSVEDLPRIGLFF
d_gene: .; abundance: .; j_gene: TRBJ2-3; v_gene: TRBV5-1; CDR3nt: TGCGCCAGCAGCTCCTCTAGCGTTTCTAGCACAGATACGCAGTATTTT; CDR3aa: CASSSSSVSSTDTQYF
d_gene: TRBD1; abundance: many; j_gene: TRBJ2-7; v_gene: TRBV6-1; CDR3nt: TGTGCCAGCAGTGAAGGGGACAGGAGGGACGAGCAGTACTTC; CDR3aa: CASSEGDRRDEQYF
d_gene: .; abundance: many; j_gene: TRBJ2-7; v_gene: TRBV6-1; CDR3nt: TGTGCCAGCAGTGAAGGCTACGCCTACGAGCAGTACTTC; CDR3aa: CASSEGYAYEQYF
d_gene: .; abundance: .; j_gene: TRBJ1-6; v_gene: TRBV5-5; CDR3nt: TGTGCCAGCAGCTTCTTCGACAGACAGAATTCACCCCTCCACTTT; CDR3aa: CASSFFDRQNSPLHF
d_gene: .; abundance: many; j_gene: TRBJ1-1; v_gene: TRBV7-9; CDR3nt: TGTGCCAGCAGCCCTCAGGGTTTCATGAACACTGAAGCTTTCTTT; CDR3aa: CASSPQGFMNTEAFF
d_gene: TRBD1; abundance: medium-sized; j_gene: TRBJ2-7; v_gene: TRBV10-3; CDR3nt: TGTGCCATCAGGGCGGACAGGTCCTACGAGCAGTACTTC; CDR3aa: CAIRADRSYEQYF
d_gene: TRBD2; abundance: many; j_gene: TRBJ2-5; v_gene: TRBV5-1; CDR3nt: TGCGCCAGCAGCCAGACTAGCGTTCAAGAGACCCAGTACTTC; CDR3aa: CASSQTSVQETQYF
d_gene: .; abundance: many; j_gene: TRBJ1-2; v_gene: TRBV5-8; CDR3nt: TGTGCCAGCAGCCCCTCCTATGGCTACACCTTC; CDR3aa: CASSPSYGYTF
d_gene: .; abundance: many; j_gene: TRBJ1-1; v_gene: TRBV7-9; CDR3nt: TGTGCCAGCAACATCGGACAGTTCAACACTGAAGCTTTCTTT; CDR3aa: CASNIGQFNTEAFF
d_gene: TRBD2; abundance: many; j_gene: TRBJ2-1; v_gene: TRBV5-4; CDR3nt: TGTGCCAGCAGCTTGGGACTAGCGGGAGGGCCATATGAGCAGTTCTTC; CDR3aa: CASSLGLAGGPYEQFF
d_gene: .; abundance: many; j_gene: TRBJ2-1; v_gene: TRBV27; CDR3nt: TGTGCCAGCCTCCTCGGACAGTACAATGAGCAGTTCTTC; CDR3aa: CASLLGQYNEQFF
d_gene: TRBD2; abundance: medium-sized; j_gene: TRBJ2-2; v_gene: TRBV6-1; CDR3nt: TGTGCCAATCGAAGGGATCCCGGGACTAGCGGGGAGCTGTTTTTT; CDR3aa: CANRRDPGTSGELFF
d_gene: .; abundance: many; j_gene: TRBJ2-5; v_gene: TRBV5-8; CDR3nt: TGTGCCAGCAGCCCACGCAGAGTCGGAGGAGAGACCCAGTACTTC; CDR3aa: CASSPRRVGGETQYF
d_gene: TRBD2; abundance: many; j_gene: TRBJ2-1; v_gene: TRBV5-1; CDR3nt: TGCGCCAGCAGCTTGATGTTTGGACTAGCGGAATCCTACAATGAGCAGTTCTTC; CDR3aa: CASSLMFGLAESYNEQFF
d_gene: TRBD2; abundance: few; j_gene: TRBJ2-7; v_gene: TRBV9; CDR3nt: TGTGCCAGCAGCGTAGGGCCAGGGGCGGGAGGATACGAGCAGTACTTC; CDR3aa: CASSVGPGAGGYEQYF
d_gene: .; abundance: many; j_gene: TRBJ1-2; v_gene: TRBV5-1; CDR3nt: TGCGCCAGCAGCTTGGCCCCAGACGGACTATGGCTAGGTACCTTC; CDR3aa: CASSLAPDGLWLGTF
d_gene: TRBD1; abundance: many; j_gene: TRBJ2-7; v_gene: TRBV6-5; CDR3nt: TGTGCCAGCAGTTCCATAGGGACAGGTCCCTACGAGCAGTACTTC; CDR3aa: CASSSIGTGPYEQYF